This T cell receptor beta chain was identified in a study of neurological immune-mediated disorders. The ends were cut back, 3 bases at V and 6 bases at J, with 12 bases in the middle. Germline V gives CDR1 DFQATT, CDR2 SNEGSKA (reference sequence). This CDR3 is built from 13 residues. 5'RACE with 10-nucleotide random UMIs generated the cDNA. Each CDR3 protein is one row after TCRdb ran MiXCR on the 5' RACE reads. Seen here are about 46,000 distinct CDR3 sequences, 10% observed once, and the top ten hold about 5%. This clonotype occurred many times. Material: PBMCs. This sequence was found in a man between 65 and 85 years old with HTLV-1-associated myelopathy (HAM/TSP). The chain carries TRBV20-1 and TRBJ1-5; D gene ambiguous. CDR3 region: CSASSGIFQPQHF. CDR3 nucleotides: TGCAGTGCTAGTTCCGGGATATTTCAGCCCCAGCATTTT.